This T cell receptor beta chain originates from a study of graft-versus-host responses after intestinal transplantation (dated by TCRdb to about 2021). Regarding the research as a whole: Multivisceral, liver-intestinal, or isolated intestinal transplants were received by the recipients. Anti-thymocyte globulin induction was given to all recipients, followed by maintenance tacrolimus and steroids for approximately 3 years. Graft-versus-host and host-versus-graft alloreactive T cell clones were tracked in the graft, circulation and bone marrow after intestinal transplantation using bulk TCR-beta CDR3 sequencing. Alloreactive clones were identified by sequencing pre-transplant mixed lymphocyte reaction products and comparing these products with unstimulated pre-transplant donor and recipient T cells. Of the 20 to 25 intestinal transplant recipients enrolled in the cohort, one of whom was a retransplant, a few patients without pretransplant specimens were excluded. Donor T cell macrochimerism was defined as a peak of at least 4% donor T cells among recipient peripheral blood mononuclear cells. Samples from three later patients were sequenced in-house on an Illumina MiSeq with MiXCR processing rather than by the commercial service. The paper's findings and limits, for the study overall: GvH clones were detected in recipient bone marrow, and some appeared earlier in ileal mucosa or blood, consistent with an intestinal mucosal origin. Early after transplant, peak levels of circulating GvH clones were associated with declines in HvG clones. The conclusions were limited by the relatively low number and heterogeneity of the intestinal transplant patients. High GvH to HvG T cell clonal ratios were observed in the allografts of patients with donor T cell macrochimerism.

CDR1 and CDR2, looked up from the germline V gene, are MGHDK and SYGVNS. The CDR3 runs 16 residues from the cysteine to the phenylalanine. Here the CDR3 DNA is all that survives: 48 bases in frame from base 1. Compared with germline, V lacks 4 bases and J lacks 4 bases; bases without a gene match: 4. About this clone itself: It lacks a known antigen. Base qualities are not at hand, and no much larger clone is one base apart.

This specimen's time point label, interpreted: cells obtained before transplantation from donor or recipient. CD3+CD4+ and CD3+CD8+ populations were FACS-sorted from unstimulated pre-transplant donor and recipient cells taken from spleen or lymph nodes. Library creation used the immunoSEQ multiplex PCR assay. For most patients, genomic DNA was isolated with the Qiagen DNeasy Blood and Tissue Kit and sent frozen to Adaptive Biotechnologies for TCR sequencing. Adaptive Biotechnologies carried out high-throughput TCR-beta CDR3 sequencing of genomic DNA for most patients. The study's own analysis went as follows. TCR sequencing data for around 20 patients were retrieved from Adaptive's ImmunoSEQ software; a few other patients were processed with MiXCR and VDJtools. To correct CD4 versus CD8 sorting errors, sequences present in both subsets at a frequency ratio below 5:1 were removed. CDR3 nucleotide sequences shared by donor and recipient were removed because the origin of these sequences could not be assigned. To be classed as alloreactive, a clone needed at least 2-fold expansion over unstimulated cells and a minimum CFSE-low frequency of 0.002% (template counts) or 0.001% (read counts). Mappable clones were those detected in sequenced pre-transplant spleen, lymph node, or MLR CFSE-low populations of the donor or recipient. The cumulative frequency of alloreactive clones was calculated as a percentage of all sequences, weighted by copy number. TCRdb holds this immuneACCESS table with in-frame rearrangements only. Some clones are missing; in checked studies, unresolved V genes explain under half, and the rest has no known cause. The DNA gave D and trimming, while V, J and clone size come from that table. This sample holds tens of thousands of clones; 85% to 95% were observed only once. The ten largest clones take up 2% to 3% of the sample.

This sequence was found in a human donor who was the organ donor for an intestinal transplant. The source material was unstimulated CD4+ T cells sorted from spleen or lymph node cells, sampled before transplant. The chain is assembled from TRBV25-1 and TRBJ2-5, with 15 middle bases fitting TRBD2. The base sequence is TGTGCCAGCAGTGGTTCGGGACTAGCGGGAGGAGAGACCCAGTACTTC. This codes for CASSGSGLAGGETQYF.